This TCR beta chain stems from a study of identical twins. General observations from the study: In drawing conclusions, the study used cross-sectional statistical analysis and did not follow the same donors. Among monozygotic twins, out-of-frame TCR alpha sharing exceeded what models predicted. Invariant MAIT and iNKT cells could partly confound zero-insertion analyses.

As to this clonotype: Its matching antigen is unknown.

TCRdb re-analysed the 5' RACE reads in MiXCR, keeping a single row per CDR3 protein. Altogether 450,000 to 500,000 distinct CDR3 sequences are present, roughly 13% being singletons, with the ten largest covering 0.95% to 1%. The length of the CDR3 is 20 residues. V was clipped by 0 bases and J by 3 bases; unmatched bases: 15. CDR1 is LGHNA and CDR2 is YNFKEQ in the germline V gene. A further study also used this sample, focusing on yellow fever vaccine responses in identical twins.

Input material: CD4+ T cells sorted from blood. The sequence was obtained from a woman aged 18-29 years in good health. The V gene is TRBV4-2, the J gene TRBJ2-7, with TRBD2 matching over 12 bases. CDR3: CASSQEMGGPGLAGFYEQYF. The CDR3 nucleotides are TGTGCCAGCAGCCAAGAGATGGGGGGTCCGGGACTAGCGGGTTTCTACGAGCAGTACTTC.